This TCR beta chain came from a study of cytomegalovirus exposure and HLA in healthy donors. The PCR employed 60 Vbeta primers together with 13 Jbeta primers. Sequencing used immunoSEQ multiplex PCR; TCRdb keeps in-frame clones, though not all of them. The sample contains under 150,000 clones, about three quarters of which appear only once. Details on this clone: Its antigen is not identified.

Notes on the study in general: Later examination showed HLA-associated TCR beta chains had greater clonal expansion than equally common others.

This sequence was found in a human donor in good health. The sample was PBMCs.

The CDR3 loop reads CASSKEQDNYGYTF. CDR3 nucleotide sequence: TGCGCCAGCAGTAAGGAACAGGACAACTATGGCTACACCTTC. The chain recombines TRBV23-1 with TRBJ1-2, with TRBD1 as a possible D gene (5 bases). TRBV23-1 is marked as an open reading frame, function uncertain. This CDR3 spans 14 amino acids. Trimming cost V 5 bases and J 2 bases, with 12 bases left between them.